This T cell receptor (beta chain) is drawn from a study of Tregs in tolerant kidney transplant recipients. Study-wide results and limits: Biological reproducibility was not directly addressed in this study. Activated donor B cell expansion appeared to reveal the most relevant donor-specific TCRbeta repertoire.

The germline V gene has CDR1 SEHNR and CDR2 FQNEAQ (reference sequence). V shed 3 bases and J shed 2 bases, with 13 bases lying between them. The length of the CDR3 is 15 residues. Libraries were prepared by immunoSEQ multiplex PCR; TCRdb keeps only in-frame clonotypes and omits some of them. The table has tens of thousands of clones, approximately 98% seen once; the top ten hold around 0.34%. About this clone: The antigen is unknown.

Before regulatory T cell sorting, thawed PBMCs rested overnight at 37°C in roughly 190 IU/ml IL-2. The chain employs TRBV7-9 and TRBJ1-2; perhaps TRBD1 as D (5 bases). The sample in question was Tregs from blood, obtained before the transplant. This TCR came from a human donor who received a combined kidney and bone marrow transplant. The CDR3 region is CASSLQGSQNYGYTF. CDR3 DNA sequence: TGTGCCAGCAGCTTGCAGGGATCCCAAAACTATGGCTACACCTTC.